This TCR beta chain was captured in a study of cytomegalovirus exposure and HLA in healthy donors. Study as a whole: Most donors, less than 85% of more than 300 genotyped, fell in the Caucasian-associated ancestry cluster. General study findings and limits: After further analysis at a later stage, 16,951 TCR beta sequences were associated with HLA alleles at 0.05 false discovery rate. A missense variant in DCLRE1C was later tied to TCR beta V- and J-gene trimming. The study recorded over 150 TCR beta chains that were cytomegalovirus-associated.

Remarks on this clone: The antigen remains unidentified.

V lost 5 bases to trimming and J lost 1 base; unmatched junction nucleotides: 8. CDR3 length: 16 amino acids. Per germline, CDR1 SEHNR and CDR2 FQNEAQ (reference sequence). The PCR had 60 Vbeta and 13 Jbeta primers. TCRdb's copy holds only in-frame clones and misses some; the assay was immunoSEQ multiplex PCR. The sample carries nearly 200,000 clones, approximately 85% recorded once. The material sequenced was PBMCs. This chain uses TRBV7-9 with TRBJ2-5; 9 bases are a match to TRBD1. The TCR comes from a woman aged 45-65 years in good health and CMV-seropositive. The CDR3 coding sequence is TGTGCCAGCAGCCCCCGGGACAGGGCGCTCCAAGAGACCCAGTACTTC. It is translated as CASSPRDRALQETQYF. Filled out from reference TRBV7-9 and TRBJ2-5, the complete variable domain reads DTGVSQNPRHKITKRGQNVTFRCDPISEHNRLYWYRQTLGQGPEFLTYFQNEAQLEKSRLLSDRFSAERPKGSFSTLEIQRTEQGDSAMYLCASSPRDRALQETQYFGPGTRLLVL.